This T cell receptor (beta chain) came from a study of T cell repertoires in cytomegalovirus infection. Study information: From public TCR beta signatures came an indication of both CMV infection and matching HLA type.

TCRdb independently ran MiXCR on the reads; one entry per CDR3 protein. The table has more than 150,000 distinct CDR3 sequences, around 20% seen once. V was pared by 4 bases and J by 9 bases, with 13 bases of the junction left unmatched. CDR1 and CDR2 (germline): MNHNY, SVGAGI (reference sequence). This CDR3 has 15 residues. Sequenced sample: PBMCs. The rearrangement links TRBV6-6 to TRBJ2-3; 7 nucleotides agree with TRBD2. The source is a human donor in good health (CMV status not recorded). Some clones in this sample may be carry-over from other donors' samples. CDR3 sequence: CASSSYRPRGRTQYF. The DNA for the CDR3 is TGTGCCAGCAGTTCCTACCGACCGCGGGGGAGAACGCAGTATTTT.